Described below is a single TCR beta chain sequence and its context. How the authors handled the data: It was from reference gene primer amplification that nucleated cell counts were estimated. Generated by immunoSEQ multiplex PCR, the TCRdb table keeps only in-frame clones and is missing some. V and J calls and clone size come straight from that table; D and trimming were deduced from the DNA. The sample includes about 240,000 clones, just under 85% seen only once; the top ten take approximately 9.4%. This sample was taken from a study of blood T cell repertoires in COVID-19. Turning to the study itself: Samples of COVID-19 (acute and convalescent) were obtained from the United States, Italy and Spain. Nucleic acid was either cDNA or gDNA, and it came from T cells, B-cell-depleted T cells, or PBMCs.

V lost 4 bases to trimming and J lost 4 bases; unmatched junction nucleotides: 3. Per the germline V gene, CDR1 is PRHDT and CDR2 is FYEKMQ (reference sequence). This CDR3 comprises 14 residues. The sample was peripheral blood. The genes are TRBV13 and TRBJ1-4; 7 bases map to TRBD1. The receptor comes from a woman older than 75 with acute or convalescent COVID-19. CDR3 bases: TGTGCCAGCAGCTCGGGACAGCTTAATGAAAAACTGTTTTTT. Translated: CASSSGQLNEKLFF.